These T cell receptor beta chains were read from a single sample in a study of T cells expressing NK-cell markers. TCRdb reprocessed the 5' RACE reads and stores each CDR3 protein as one record, lacking DNA. The sample table includes under 500,000 distinct CDR3 sequences. The sample taken for sequencing was blood T cells: a sorted CD56 or NKG2C T cell subset, CD4+ or CD8+ T cells, or bulk PBMC T cells (not recorded which). The receptors originated from a woman aged 18 to 75 in good health. Both conserved end residues are part of each CDR3.

J,length,V,CDR3
TRBJ1-2,15,TRBV4-1,CASSQDSGEDYGYTF
TRBJ2-7,14,TRBV5-1,CASSFADRPAEQYF
TRBJ2-1,15,TRBV7-9,CASSDLREWYNEQFF
TRBJ1-2,14,TRBV27,CASSLNRDSYGYTF
TRBJ2-2,13,TRBV7-8,CASSRSRAGELFF
TRBJ1-3,17,TRBV4-1,CASSQVGIDNSGNTIYF
TRBJ1-1,13,TRBV7-2,CASSTAGLTEAFF
TRBJ2-7,15,TRBV7-2,CASSPWAGGTYEQYF
TRBJ1-1,13,TRBV20-1,CSGVSDRGTEAFF
TRBJ2-2,15,TRBV6-1,CASSRTYLDTGELFF
TRBJ2-5,14,TRBV6-2/TRBV6-3,CASSRQGARETQYF
TRBJ2-3,15,TRBV4-3,CASSQERRVTDTQYF
TRBJ2-3,15,TRBV19,CASSILAGGPSTQYF
TRBJ1-4,14,TRBV12-3/TRBV12-4,CASTPAGIREKLFF
TRBJ2-1,16,TRBV7-3,CASSLSGGGAYNEQFF
TRBJ2-7,13,TRBV12-3/TRBV12-4,CASSLGQVSEQYF
TRBJ2-2,14,TRBV30,CAWSIGTSDGELFF
TRBJ2-2,16,TRBV7-2,CASSLARGRHTGELFF
TRBJ1-5,15,TRBV7-2,CASSLAPLSNQPQHF
TRBJ2-5,16,TRBV5-1,CASSLAGDASRETQYF
TRBJ2-7,14,TRBV9,CASSVGQGDYEQYF
TRBJ2-1,14,TRBV7-2,CASSSDRGPNEQFF
TRBJ2-1,14,TRBV6-2/TRBV6-3,CASTGLAGGPEQFF
TRBJ2-1,12,TRBV12-3/TRBV12-4,CASSSQGNEQFF
TRBJ1-1,13,TRBV5-1,CASSPERNTEAFF
TRBJ1-3,17,TRBV28,CASSWRLEGGSGNTIYF
TRBJ1-2,13,TRBV5-5,CASSFVREVGYTF
TRBJ1-1,14,TRBV28,CASGVRTGGTEAFF
TRBJ1-3,15,TRBV24-1,CATSDLWDSGNTIYF
TRBJ2-5,14,TRBV5-1,CASSLAHSQETQYF
TRBJ2-1,16,TRBV12-3/TRBV12-4,CASSLPGLARGSEQFF
TRBJ2-7,18,TRBV28,CASSSPGTSGLGIYEQYF
TRBJ2-5,15,TRBV6-2/TRBV6-3,CASSYVGSNKETQYF
TRBJ2-3,15,TRBV7-3,CASRSDRASTDTQYF
TRBJ2-5,16,TRBV12-3/TRBV12-4,CASSRLAGGTQETQYF
TRBJ2-1,16,TRBV20-1,CSARGKAGRGSNEQFF
TRBJ2-1,12,TRBV6-5,CASQKGIGSQFF
TRBJ2-3,19,TRBV27,CASSDTGTSGSPSTDTQYF
TRBJ2-5,14,TRBV20-1,CSARLAGIQETQYF
TRBJ1-5,13,TRBV18,CASSPWANQPQHF
TRBJ2-1,16,TRBV28,CASSLGGTSGNNEQFF
TRBJ2-7,16,TRBV14,CASSLLSGTGAYEQYF
TRBJ2-7,11,TRBV20-1,CSATYSHEQYF
TRBJ2-7,15,TRBV7-2,CASSGGLAGGREQYF
TRBJ2-3,15,TRBV7-9,CASSLEGHSTDTQYF
TRBJ2-7,14,TRBV11-1,CASSRLGVSYEQYF
TRBJ2-1,13,TRBV6-2/TRBV6-3,CASCMLGVHEQFF
TRBJ1-4,13,TRBV10-3,CAISGQGNGELFF
TRBJ2-5,15,TRBV3-1,CASSPKERAQETQYF
TRBJ1-1,15,TRBV5-1,CASSSTRQGNTEAFF
TRBJ2-4,18,TRBV20-1,CSAAPGLAAFDTKNIQYF
TRBJ2-5,15,TRBV20-1,CSARALAGGRETQYF